The sequence of this T cell receptor (beta chain) was determined in a study of blood T cell repertoires in COVID-19. Looking at the study overall: Nucleic acid was either cDNA or gDNA, and it came from T cells, B-cell-depleted T cells, or PBMCs.

CDR3 size: 15 residues. Trimming removed 3 bases from V and 4 bases from J, with 15 bases in between. Looked up from germline, CDR1 is SGHRS and CDR2 is YFSETQ. The table came from immunoSEQ multiplex PCR; TCRdb's copy has only in-frame clones and leaves some out. The sample has 100,000 to 150,000 clones, roughly 89% seen once. Seattle enrolled patients during active infection and tracked them longitudinally. The specimen sequenced was peripheral blood. The chain carries TRBV5-1 and TRBJ2-3; possibly TRBD2 for D (7 bases). The sequence came from an older woman with COVID-19, enrolled during active disease. The CDR3 here is CASSSGGRTADTQYF. CDR3 nucleotide sequence: TGCGCCAGCAGCTCCGGGGGGCGAACCGCAGATACGCAGTATTTT.